The present entry profiles one T cell receptor beta chain with its context. Clones were read by immunoSEQ multiplex PCR, and TCRdb kept only the in-frame ones, dropping some. Among roughly 500,000 clones listed, 70% to 90% were seen once. These data originate in a study of blood T cell repertoires in COVID-19. The receptor was derived from a woman aged 40-49 years who had recovered from COVID-19. Sequenced input: PBMCs or T cells enriched from blood (not recorded which).

For the CDR3, the DNA is TGTGCCAGCAGCATGGACAGGGGGTGGATCTTGAACACTGAAGCTTTCTTT. Translating gives CASSMDRGWILNTEAFF. The rearrangement links TRBV11-3 to TRBJ1-1; 10 nucleotides line up with TRBD1. The germline gives CDR1 SGHNT, CDR2 YENEEA. Germline trimming cut 5 bases from V and 0 bases from J; bases unmatched to any gene: 9. CDR3 length: 17 residues. Full variable domain (rest looked up from reference TRBV11-3 and TRBJ1-1): EAGVVQSPRYKIIEKKQPVAFWCNPISGHNTLYWYLQNLGQGPELLIRYENEEAVDDSQLPKDRFSAERLKGVDSTLKIQPAELGDSAVYLCASSMDRGWILNTEAFFGQGTRLTVV.